Listed here is a single TCR beta chain. Its matching antigen is unknown. Profiled with immunoSEQ multiplex PCR; TCRdb holds only in-frame clones, not every one. In the table there are roughly 1 million clones, about 77% of which are singletons. This CDR3 has 15 amino acids. From germline, CDR1 is SGHDT and CDR2 YYEEEE. The data derive from a study of shared clonotypes between healthy human individuals. Study outcomes and limitations: Some clonotypes were shared by all four sorted-subset donors, while others were not shared. The non-shared ones had lower generation probabilities than the shared ones. Across subsets, estimated richness was generally greater for naive than for memory populations.

Sequencing was performed on memory CD4+ T cells sorted from blood. This sample's subset: CD45RA-negative fraction. This chain links TRBV5-6 with TRBJ2-5; TRBD1 matches 7 bases. The DNA end favors TRBJ2-7, so the J call may be wrong. This sequence was found in a man between 18 and 29 years old in good health. The CDR3 nucleotides are TGTGCCAGCAGCTTGGATGCAGGGGGCTCCTACGAGCAGTACTTC. This sequence encodes CASSLDAGGSYEQYF.